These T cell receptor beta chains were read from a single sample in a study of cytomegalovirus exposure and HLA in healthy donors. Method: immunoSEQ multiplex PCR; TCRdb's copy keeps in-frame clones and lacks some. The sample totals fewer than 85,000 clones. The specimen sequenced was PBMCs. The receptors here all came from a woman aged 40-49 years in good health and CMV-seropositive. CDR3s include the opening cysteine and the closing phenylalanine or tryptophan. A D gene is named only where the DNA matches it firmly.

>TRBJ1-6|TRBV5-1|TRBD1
TGCGCCAGCAGGCTGGGACAGGGTAACTCACCCCTCCACTTT
CASRLGQGNSPLHF
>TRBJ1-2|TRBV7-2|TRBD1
TGTGCCAGCAGCTTAGACGGGACAGACTATGGCTACACCTTC
CASSLDGTDYGYTF
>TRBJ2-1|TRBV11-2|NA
TGTGCCAGCAGCTTGGCAGTTGGCTACAATGAGCAGTTCTTC
CASSLAVGYNEQFF
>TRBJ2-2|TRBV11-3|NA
TGTGCCAGCAGCCCCAGTGGTCCCCTCCGGGAGCTGTTTTTT
CASSPSGPLRELFF
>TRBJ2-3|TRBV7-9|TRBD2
TGTGCCAGCAGCTTAGCCCCGACTAGCTCGGGAGATACGCAGTATTTT
CASSLAPTSSGDTQYF
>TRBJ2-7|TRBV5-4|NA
TGTGCCAGCAGCTTTGGAGTGAACGAGCAGTACTTC
CASSFGVNEQYF
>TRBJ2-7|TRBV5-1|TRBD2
TGCGCCAGCAGCTTGGGACTAGCGGACTACGAGCAGTACTTC
CASSLGLADYEQYF
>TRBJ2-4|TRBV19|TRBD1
TGTGCCAGTAGTATCCATGAGGGGGCGATGGGGAACATTCAGTACTTC
CASSIHEGAMGNIQYF
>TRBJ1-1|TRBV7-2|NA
TGTGCCAGCAGCTTAGGGATAGGGAGGGAAGCTTTCTTT
CASSLGIGREAFF
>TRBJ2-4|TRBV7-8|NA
TGTGCCAGCAGCTTCGTACAGGGGAAACCGGGGGACGACATTCAGTACTTC
CASSFVQGKPGDDIQYF
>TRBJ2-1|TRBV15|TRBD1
TGTGCCACCAGCCGAGTCCCGACAGGGGGGTACTTGAATGAGCAGTTCTTC
CATSRVPTGGYLNEQFF
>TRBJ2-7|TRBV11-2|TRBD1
TGTGCCAGCAGCTGGACAGGGCACGAGCAGTACTTC
CASSWTGHEQYF
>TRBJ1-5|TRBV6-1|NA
TGTGCCAGCAGTTCGTCTTGGACAGTCAATCAGCCCCAGCATTTT
CASSSSWTVNQPQHF
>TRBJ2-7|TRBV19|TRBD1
TGTGCCAGTAGTTCAAGACAGGGGGGGATTGACGAGCAGTACTTC
CASSSRQGGIDEQYF
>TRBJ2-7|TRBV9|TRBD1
TGTGCCAGCAGCGTCGGACAGGGGGCTACCTACGAGCAGTACTTC
CASSVGQGATYEQYF
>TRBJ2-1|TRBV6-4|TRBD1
TGTGCCAGCAGTGACTCTGGACAGGTCAATTCCTACAATGAGCAGTTCTTC
CASSDSGQVNSYNEQFF
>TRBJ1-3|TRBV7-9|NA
TGTGCCAGCAGCTGGCTGGGCAGGTCTGGAAACACCATATATTTT
CASSWLGRSGNTIYF
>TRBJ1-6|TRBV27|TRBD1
TGTGCCAGCAGTATCGGGACAGCACACAATTCACCCCTCCACTTT
CASSIGTAHNSPLHF
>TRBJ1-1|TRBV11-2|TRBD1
TGTGCCAGCAGCTTCTCGGGCAGGGGGCGCGGAACTGAAGCTTTCTTT
CASSFSGRGRGTEAFF
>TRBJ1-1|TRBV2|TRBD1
TGTGCCAGCAGTGAATTTAACAGGGGCGCCACTGAAGCTTTCTTT
CASSEFNRGATEAFF
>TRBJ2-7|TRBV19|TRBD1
TGTGCCAGTAGCCAAGGGGACAGGGCCCATGAGCAGTACTTC
CASSQGDRAHEQYF
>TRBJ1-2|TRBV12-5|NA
TGTGCTAGTGGCCAACAGTATGGCTACACCTTC
CASGQQYGYTF
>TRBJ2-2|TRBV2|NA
TGTGCCAGCAGTGAAGTGGGGGGAAGGTTTCCCGGGGAGCTGTTTTTT
CASSEVGGRFPGELFF
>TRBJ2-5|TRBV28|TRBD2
TGTGCCAGTCGTCTAGCGGGAGTAGGGGAGACCCAGTACTTC
CASRLAGVGETQYF
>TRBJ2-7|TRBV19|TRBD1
TGTGCCAGTAGTAGAGGGACAGCTAACTACGAGCAGTACTTC
CASSRGTANYEQYF
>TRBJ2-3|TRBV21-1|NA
TGTGCCCAGGGCACAGATACGCAGTATTTT
CAQGTDTQYF
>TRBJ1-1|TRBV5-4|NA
TGTGCCAGCAGCTTGGCAGGGGTGAGCACTGAAGCTTTCTTT
CASSLAGVSTEAFF
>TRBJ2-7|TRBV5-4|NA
TGTGCCAGCAGCGGGGCGGGGGCTCTAACCTACGAGCAGTACTTC
CASSGAGALTYEQYF
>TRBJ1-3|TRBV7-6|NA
TGTGCCAGCAGCCTGGGGGGGAGTGGAAACACCATATATTTT
CASSLGGSGNTIYF
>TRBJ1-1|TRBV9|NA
TGTGCCAGCAGCCCCCGAGACAGGATGAACACTGAAGCTTTCTTT
CASSPRDRMNTEAFF
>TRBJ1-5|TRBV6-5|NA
TGTGCCAGCAGTCGACAGTATAGCAATCAGCCCCAGCATTTT
CASSRQYSNQPQHF
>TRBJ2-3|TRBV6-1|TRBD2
TGTGCCAGCAGTAGACTAGCGGGAGTCGGTGATACGCAGTATTTT
CASSRLAGVGDTQYF
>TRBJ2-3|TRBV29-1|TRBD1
TGCAGCGTTGGACAGGGGGCGACGGATACGCAGTATTTT
CSVGQGATDTQYF
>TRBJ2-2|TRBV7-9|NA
TGTGCCAGCAGCATCGCGGGGTCGTCAACCGGGGAGCTGTTTTTT
CASSIAGSSTGELFF
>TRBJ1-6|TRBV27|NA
TGTGCCAGCAGTCTCGTAGATAGTTCGCGCACACCCCTCCACTTT
CASSLVDSSRTPLHF